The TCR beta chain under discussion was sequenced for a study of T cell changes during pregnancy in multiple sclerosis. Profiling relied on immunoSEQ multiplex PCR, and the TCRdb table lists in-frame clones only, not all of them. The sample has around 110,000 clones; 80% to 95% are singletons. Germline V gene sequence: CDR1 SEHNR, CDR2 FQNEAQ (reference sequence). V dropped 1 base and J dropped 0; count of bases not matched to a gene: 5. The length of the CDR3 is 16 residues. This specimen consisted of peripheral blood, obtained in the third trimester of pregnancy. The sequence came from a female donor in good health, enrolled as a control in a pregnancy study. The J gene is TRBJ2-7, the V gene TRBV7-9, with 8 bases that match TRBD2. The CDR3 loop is CASSLVGGGNSYEQYF. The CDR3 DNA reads TGTGCCAGCAGCTTAGTTGGCGGGGGGAACTCCTACGAGCAGTACTTC.